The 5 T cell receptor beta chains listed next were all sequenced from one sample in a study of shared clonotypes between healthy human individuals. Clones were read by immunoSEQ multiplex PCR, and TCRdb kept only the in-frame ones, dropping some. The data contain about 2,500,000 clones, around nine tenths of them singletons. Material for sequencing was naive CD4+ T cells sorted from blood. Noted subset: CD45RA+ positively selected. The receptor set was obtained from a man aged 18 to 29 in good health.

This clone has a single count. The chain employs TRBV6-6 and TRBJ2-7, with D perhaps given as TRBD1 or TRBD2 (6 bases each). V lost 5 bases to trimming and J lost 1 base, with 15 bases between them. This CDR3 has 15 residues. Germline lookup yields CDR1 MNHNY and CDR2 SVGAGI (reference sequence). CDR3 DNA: TGTGCCAGCAGTCGAGGGGGGACATCGTCCTACGAGCAGTACTTC. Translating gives CASSRGGTSSYEQYF.

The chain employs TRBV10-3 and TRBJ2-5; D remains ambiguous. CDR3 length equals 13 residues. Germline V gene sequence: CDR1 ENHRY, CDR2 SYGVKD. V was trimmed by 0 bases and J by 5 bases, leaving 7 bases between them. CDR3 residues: CAISESRLETQYF. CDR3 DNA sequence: TGTGCCATCAGTGAGTCTCGGCTGGAGACCCAGTACTTC.

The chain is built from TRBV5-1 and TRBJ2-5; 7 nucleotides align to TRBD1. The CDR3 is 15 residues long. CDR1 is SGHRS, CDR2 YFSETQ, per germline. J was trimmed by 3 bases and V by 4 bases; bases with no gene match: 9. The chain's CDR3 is CASSPIDRAKETQYF. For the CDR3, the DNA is TGCGCCAGCAGCCCAATCGACAGGGCGAAAGAGACCCAGTACTTC. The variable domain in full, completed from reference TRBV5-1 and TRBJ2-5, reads KAGVTQTPRYLIKTRGQQVTLSCSPISGHRSVSWYQQTPGQGLQFLFEYFSETQRNKGNFPGRFSGRQFSNSRSEMNVSTLELGDSALYLCASSPIDRAKETQYFGPGTRLLVL.

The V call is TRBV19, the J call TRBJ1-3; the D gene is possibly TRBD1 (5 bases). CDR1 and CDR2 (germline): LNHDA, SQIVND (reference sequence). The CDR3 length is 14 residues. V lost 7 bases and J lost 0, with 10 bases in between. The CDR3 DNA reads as TGTGCCAGTACCGGGGCTGACTCTGGAAACACCATATATTTT. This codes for CASTGADSGNTIYF.

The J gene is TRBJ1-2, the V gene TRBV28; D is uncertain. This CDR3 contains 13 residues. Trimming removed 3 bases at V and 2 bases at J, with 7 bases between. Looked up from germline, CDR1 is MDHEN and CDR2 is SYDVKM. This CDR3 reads CASSFRENYGYTF. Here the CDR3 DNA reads TGTGCCAGCAGTTTTAGGGAAAACTATGGCTACACCTTC.